Each of the 32 T cell receptor beta chains below was sequenced from the same sample in a study of cytomegalovirus exposure and HLA in healthy donors. Here immunoSEQ multiplex PCR was the method, and the copy in TCRdb shows in-frame clones only, minus some. The data hold tens of thousands of clones, with over 85% observed a single time. Specimen: PBMCs. All receptors come from a young woman in good health and CMV-seronegative.

The chain recombines TRBV18 with TRBJ2-2; 13 positions agree with TRBD2. Trimming took 3 bases from V and 1 from J; bases not matched to a gene: 2. Germline CDR1 is KGHSH and CDR2 is LQKENI. The CDR3 covers 17 residues. In DNA form, the CDR3 reads TGTGCCAGCTCACCGAGGACTAGCGGGAGGAACACCGGGGAGCTGTTTTTT. Protein: CASSPRTSGRNTGELFF. The variable domain in full, with the rest retrieved from reference TRBV18 and TRBJ2-2, is NAGVMQNPRHLVRRRGQEARLRCSPMKGHSHVYWYRQLPEEGLKFMVYLQKENIIDESGMPKERFSAEFPKEGPSILRIQQVVRGDSAAYFCASSPRTSGRNTGELFFGEGSRLTVL.

The chain recombines TRBV7-8 with TRBJ1-4; no clear D gene. The CDR3 has 16 amino acids. V shed 5 bases and J shed 5 bases, with 18 bases lying between them. Germline V CDR1 and CDR2: SGHVS, FQNEAQ. Here the CDR3 DNA reads TGTGCCAGCAGCCCCTCGGCAGGCTATCCGAATGAAAAACTGTTTTTT. Translated, it gives CASSPSAGYPNEKLFF.

This rearrangement joins TRBV7-2 to TRBJ1-2; tentatively, D is TRBD1 (5 bases). The germline V and J ends were trimmed by 0 bases and 8 bases, with 7 bases remaining between them. Germline CDR1 reads SGHTA; CDR2 reads FQGNSA. This CDR3 has 12 residues. The CDR3 region has the DNA TGTGCCAGCAGCTTAGCGCAGGGAGGCTACACCTTC. This gives the protein CASSLAQGGYTF.

Only one count was recorded for this clone. The chain uses TRBV18 and TRBJ2-3; 11 bases map to TRBD2. The CDR3 has 18 amino acids. V lost 0 bases and J lost 1; bases outside the gene matches: 6. The germline V gene encodes CDR1 KGHSH and CDR2 LQKENI. The CDR3 spells CASSPPSGGAGGTDTQYF. CDR3 coding DNA: TGTGCCAGCTCACCACCTAGCGGGGGGGCCGGGGGCACAGATACGCAGTATTTT.

This chain uses TRBV5-1 with TRBJ2-7; unclear D gene. Germline CDR1 SGHRS, CDR2 YFSETQ. The CDR3 is 11 residues long. The V gene lost 6 bases and the J gene lost 6 bases, with 10 bases spanning the gap. The chain's CDR3 is CASKETGEQYF. CDR3 coding DNA: TGCGCCAGCAAGGAGACGGGCGAGCAGTACTTC.

V usage is TRBV30 and J usage is TRBJ2-2; TRBD2 matches 7 bases. The CDR3 runs to 14 residues. J was trimmed by 1 base and V by 3 bases; bases with no gene match: 2. Germline V CDR1 and CDR2: GTSNPN, SVGIG (reference sequence). The CDR3 DNA reads as TGTGCCTGGAGCGGGAGGTTGAACACCGGGGAGCTGTTTTTT. Translation: CAWSGRLNTGELFF.

This clone has just one count. The chain links TRBV7-9 to TRBJ1-5; 7 bases agree with TRBD1. The V gene's germline CDR1 is SEHNR and CDR2 FQNEAQ (reference sequence). Germline trimming cut 1 base from V and 5 bases from J; bases unmatched to any gene: 2. CDR3 length: 14 amino acids. The CDR3 DNA follows: TGTGCCAGCAGCTTAGGGCAGGGGGATCAGCCCCAGCATTTT. This translates into CASSLGQGDQPQHF.

The genes are TRBV6-6 and TRBJ2-7, with D perhaps matching TRBD2 (5 bases). CDR3 length: 13 amino acids. Deletions cut 3 bases from V and 5 bases from J, with 11 bases between. Germline values: CDR1 MNHNY, CDR2 SVGAGI (reference sequence). CDR3 in amino acids: CASSYDRRDEQYF. CDR3 nucleotides: TGTGCCAGCAGTTATGATCGGCGGGACGAGCAGTACTTC.

The CDR3 region has the DNA TGTGCCAGCAGTTCCGCGACTAGCGCTTATTACGAGCAGTACTTC. As protein: CASSSATSAYYEQYF. V and J are TRBV27 and TRBJ2-7; TRBD2 aligns across 8 bases. This CDR3 region has 15 residues. With V trimmed by 4 bases and J by 4 bases, 9 bases remained unmatched. Germline lookup yields CDR1 MNHEY and CDR2 SMNVEV (reference sequence).

The V gene is TRBV10-1, the J gene TRBJ2-1, with TRBD2 identical over 10 bases. Per the germline V gene, CDR1 is WNHNN and CDR2 is SYGVQD (reference sequence). V shed 5 bases and J 1 base; nucleotides not matched to a gene: 8. CDR3 length: 17 amino acids. CDR3 protein: CASSRAGGPKSYNEQFF. CDR3 DNA: TGCGCCAGCAGTCGAGCGGGAGGGCCCAAGTCCTACAATGAGCAGTTCTTC.

This clone has a single count. This rearrangement joins TRBV7-3 to TRBJ2-3, with 14 bases lining up with TRBD2. The CDR3 sequence is 24 residues long. Germline V lookup: CDR1 SGHTA, CDR2 FQGTGA. Losses at the gene ends were 1 base for V and 0 bases for J; bases not matched to a gene: 21. CDR3 protein: CASSLNVVVLSGTSGGPSTDTQYF. In DNA, the CDR3 is TGTGCCAGCAGCTTAAATGTCGTGGTGTTGTCCGGGACTAGCGGGGGACCTAGCACAGATACGCAGTATTTT.

This chain connects TRBV9 to TRBJ1-2; 9 nucleotides agree with TRBD1. After removal of 3 bases from V and 5 bases from J, the junction contained 14 bases not matched to a gene. Germline values: CDR1 SGDLS, CDR2 YYNGEE. CDR3 size: 17 residues. This CDR3 is CASSEGGTGTLGYGYTF. The CDR3, as DNA: TGTGCCAGCAGCGAGGGGGGGACAGGGACTCTGGGATATGGCTACACCTTC.

The chain recombines TRBV4-2 with TRBJ1-4; D might be TRBD1 (5 bases). Germline V gene data show CDR1 as LGHNA and CDR2 as YNFKEQ. The CDR3 covers 15 residues. V was trimmed by 4 bases and J by 0 bases, leaving 9 bases between them. CDR3 amino acids: CASSPPQATNEKLFF. The CDR3 DNA reads as TGTGCCAGCAGCCCCCCACAGGCAACTAATGAAAAACTGTTTTTT.

A single count supports this clone. This chain links TRBV7-2 with TRBJ2-1; TRBD2 matches 8 bases. The germline CDR1 and CDR2 sequences are SGHTA and FQGNSA. This CDR3 spans 13 amino acids. V gave up 1 base and J gave up 15 bases; unmatched junction bases: 8. The CDR3 nucleotides read TGTGCCAGCAGCTTAGGGGGTAGCGGGATTCCGTTCTTC. Amino acid sequence: CASSLGGSGIPFF. Supplemented by reference TRBV7-2 and TRBJ2-1, the full variable domain reads GAGVSQSPSNKVTEKGKDVELRCDPISGHTALYWYRQSLGQGLEFLIYFQGNSAPDKSGLPSDRFSAERTGGSVSTLTIQRTQQEDSAVYLCASSLGGSGIPFFGPGTRLTVL.

The chain joins TRBV2 to TRBJ2-3; no definite D call. The CDR3 spans 15 residues. Deletions cut 4 bases from V and 0 bases from J, with 11 bases between. Germline CDR1 is SNHLY and CDR2 is FYNNEI. Here the CDR3 reads CASSAEATSTDTQYF. CDR3 coding DNA: TGTGCCAGCAGTGCGGAAGCGACTAGCACAGATACGCAGTATTTT.

This chain links TRBV4-1 with TRBJ2-1; D possibly corresponds to TRBD2 (5 bases). The germline gives CDR1 MGHRA, CDR2 YSYEKL. CDR3 size: 15 residues. V was shortened by 0 bases and J by 9 bases, with 15 bases between the two germline ends. CDR3 sequence: CASSQDLVGSVEQFF. The CDR3 bases are TGCGCCAGCAGCCAAGATCTGGTTGGGAGCGTTGAGCAGTTCTTC.

This rearrangement joins TRBV7-6 to TRBJ2-2; 7 nucleotides line up with TRBD2. Germline CDR1 and CDR2: SGHVS and FNYEAQ. The V gene end was trimmed by 4 bases and the J gene end by 3 bases; junction bases not matched to a gene: 8. The CDR3 runs 16 residues. The CDR3 loop reads CASSSLAGGYTGELFF. CDR3 bases: TGTGCCAGCAGCTCGCTAGCCGGGGGGTACACCGGGGAGCTGTTTTTT.

The chain carries TRBV19 and TRBJ1-4; TRBD1 might be the D (5 bases). There are 14 residues in the CDR3. Germline lookup yields CDR1 LNHDA and CDR2 SQIVND (reference sequence). Trimming cost V 5 bases and J 4 bases, with 11 bases left between them. The CDR3 sequence: CASSWGTLNEKLFF. The DNA for the CDR3 is TGTGCCAGTAGTTGGGGCACGCTTAATGAAAAACTGTTTTTT.

The chain is built from TRBV6-1 and TRBJ1-4; the D gene is possibly TRBD1 (6 bases). Germline assignment: CDR1 MNHNS and CDR2 SASEGT. This CDR3 has 15 amino acids. The V and J ends lost 6 bases and 4 bases respectively, with 15 bases between them. CDR3 DNA sequence: TGTGCCAGCAGGACCGGGGACAAGAATAATGAAAAACTGTTTTTT. Amino acid sequence: CASRTGDKNNEKLFF.

This chain connects TRBV27 to TRBJ1-2; 9 bases are a match to TRBD1. J gave up 2 bases and V 5 bases, and 6 bases lay outside the gene matches. This CDR3 has 15 residues. The germline gives CDR1 MNHEY, CDR2 SMNVEV (reference sequence). The CDR3 protein is CASSPRTGENYGYTF. The CDR3 DNA sequence: TGTGCCAGCAGTCCAAGGACAGGGGAAAACTATGGCTACACCTTC.

This clone was observed a few times. The genes are TRBV18 and TRBJ1-2, with D perhaps matching TRBD1 (6 bases). Trimming cost V 2 bases and J 7 bases, with 17 bases left between them. Per germline, CDR1 KGHSH and CDR2 LQKENI. CDR3 length equals 15 residues. The CDR3 sequence is CASSPLRGYEAGYTF. CDR3 DNA: TGTGCCAGCTCACCATTAAGGGGGTACGAGGCTGGCTACACCTTC.

V gene TRBV19 combines with J gene TRBJ2-7; D might be TRBD1 (6 bases). CDR1 and CDR2 from the germline V gene are LNHDA and SQIVND (reference sequence). Trimming took off 4 bases at V and 2 bases at J, with 12 bases between the two ends. The CDR3 loop spans 14 amino acids. CDR3 nucleotide sequence: TGTGCCAGTAGTAACCGACAGGAGACCTACGAGCAGTACTTC. It yields the protein CASSNRQETYEQYF. Based on the CDR3 plus reference TRBV19 and TRBJ2-7, the full variable domain is DGGITQSPKYLFRKEGQNVTLSCEQNLNHDAMYWYRQDPGQGLRLIYYSQIVNDFQKGDIAEGYSVSREKKESFPLTVTSAQKNPTAFYLCASSNRQETYEQYFGPGTRLTVT.

CDR3 amino acids: CASIPTPDRDGYTF. The CDR3 DNA is TGTGCCAGCATCCCAACGCCTGACAGAGATGGCTACACCTTC. The genes are TRBV6-1 and TRBJ1-2; possible D gene TRBD1, 5 bases. In germline, CDR1 is MNHNS, CDR2 SASEGT. The CDR3 is 14 residues long. Between the trimmed V and J ends, which lost 7 bases and 6 bases, there was a span of 18 bases.

The chain links TRBV4-3 to TRBJ2-7; D is perhaps TRBD1 (6 bases). The V and J ends lost 1 base and 6 bases respectively, with 13 bases between them. The CDR3 runs 14 residues. CDR1 and CDR2 from the germline V gene are LGHNA and YSLEER. CDR3: CASSQAMTGFEQYF. The DNA of the CDR3 is TGCGCCAGCAGCCAAGCCATGACAGGTTTCGAGCAGTACTTC.

The V and J genes are TRBV28 and TRBJ2-5; TRBD1 agrees at 8 bases. This CDR3 spans 15 amino acids. The germline gives CDR1 MDHEN, CDR2 SYDVKM. Trimming cost V 6 bases and J 4 bases; bases outside gene matches: 10. In DNA form, the CDR3 reads TGTGCCAGCAGACCTGACAGGGGAGTCCGAGAGACCCAGTACTTC. It encodes CASRPDRGVRETQYF.

This sequence joins TRBV6-5 and TRBJ2-2; 10 bases match TRBD2. The length of the CDR3 is 15 residues. The V segment lost 8 bases and the J segment 0 bases; nucleotides outside the gene matches: 3. Germline V gene sequence: CDR1 MNHEY, CDR2 SVGAGI. The CDR3: CASGLAEANTGELFF. The DNA for the CDR3 is TGTGCCAGCGGACTAGCGGAAGCGAACACCGGGGAGCTGTTTTTT.

V usage is TRBV5-1 and J usage is TRBJ2-7; D is possibly TRBD1 (6 bases). The CDR3 runs to 13 residues. The V gene lost 5 bases and the J gene lost 7 bases, with 16 bases spanning the gap. Germline V gene sequence: CDR1 SGHRS, CDR2 YFSETQ. CDR3 residues: CASRRTGQGEQYF. CDR3 DNA: TGCGCCAGCAGGAGGACCGGTCAGGGGGAGCAGTACTTC.

This clone was observed once. The rearrangement links TRBV5-1 to TRBJ2-2, with 8 nucleotides matching TRBD1. The V segment lost 0 bases and the J segment 4 bases; nucleotides outside the gene matches: 5. CDR1 is SGHRS and CDR2 is YFSETQ in the germline V gene. The CDR3 is made up of 16 amino acids. The CDR3: CASSLAADRGTGELFF. The DNA of the CDR3 is TGCGCCAGCAGCTTGGCCGCAGACAGGGGCACCGGGGAGCTGTTTTTT. Supplemented by reference TRBV5-1 and TRBJ2-2, the full variable domain reads KAGVTQTPRYLIKTRGQQVTLSCSPISGHRSVSWYQQTPGQGLQFLFEYFSETQRNKGNFPGRFSGRQFSNSRSEMNVSTLELGDSALYLCASSLAADRGTGELFFGEGSRLTVL.

This chain links TRBV7-3 with TRBJ2-3; perhaps TRBD2 as D (6 bases). V lost 0 bases and J lost 3, with 10 bases in between. Germline CDR1 is SGHTA and CDR2 is FQGTGA. CDR3 length: 15 residues. The CDR3 spells CASSLTWLATDTQYF. CDR3 DNA: TGTGCCAGCAGCTTAACGTGGCTAGCGACAGATACGCAGTATTTT. Full variable domain (outside the CDR3, taken from reference TRBV7-3 and TRBJ2-3): GAGVSQTPSNKVTEKGKYVELRCDPISGHTALYWYRQSLGQGPEFLIYFQGTGAADDSGLPNDRFFAVRPEGSVSTLKIQRTERGDSAVYLCASSLTWLATDTQYFGPGTRLTVL.

This sequence joins TRBV5-4 and TRBJ2-1, with D possibly TRBD2 on 7 matching bases. CDR1 is SGHNT, CDR2 YYREEE, per germline (reference sequence). Trimming shortened V by 7 bases and J by 7 bases, and 21 bases separated the two germline ends. CDR3 length: 15 residues. This CDR3 is CASQPGGLVVNEQFF. CDR3 coding DNA: TGTGCCAGCCAACCGGGGGGCCTCGTAGTGAATGAGCAGTTCTTC.

The chain couples TRBV2 to TRBJ2-7; 10 bases agree with TRBD2. The germline gives CDR1 SNHLY, CDR2 FYNNEI. This CDR3 is 14 amino acids long. V trimming: 4 bases; J trimming: 7 bases; junction bases outside the gene matches: 7. The CDR3 protein is CASSVSSGSNEQYF. CDR3 nucleotides: TGTGCCAGCAGTGTGTCTAGCGGGAGTAATGAGCAGTACTTC. Filled out from reference TRBV2 and TRBJ2-7, the complete variable domain reads EPEVTQTPSHQVTQMGQEVILRCVPISNHLYFYWYRQILGQKVEFLVSFYNNEISEKSEIFDDQFSVERPDGSNFTLKIRSTKLEDSAMYFCASSVSSGSNEQYFGPGTRLTVT.

The V and J genes are TRBV9 and TRBJ1-2; TRBD1 is a possible D gene (5 bases). The CDR3 runs 15 residues. CDR1 and CDR2 from the germline V gene are SGDLS and YYNGEE. Trimming stripped 4 bases from V and 4 bases from J, with 17 bases between. The CDR3 coding sequence is TGTGCCAGCAGCCCACAGACCCAGGGATCCTATGGCTACACCTTC. It specifies CASSPQTQGSYGYTF.